These 6 T cell receptor beta chains originate from one sample sequenced in a study of OX40 agonist ivuxolimab in advanced cancers. Some clones are missing from TCRdb's copy, which holds only in-frame ones; the method was immunoSEQ multiplex PCR. The profile shows about 98,000 clones, more than 85% of them singletons. The specimen was CD4+ or CD8+ T cells sorted from blood, collected in a trial of the OX40 agonist ivuxolimab. The receptors were sampled from an adult with an advanced solid tumor such as melanoma, head and neck, liver or kidney cancer.

The V and J genes are TRBV28 and TRBJ2-7; the D is unclear. The CDR3 totals 13 residues. V lost 6 bases and J lost 2, with 11 bases in between. Germline V lookup: CDR1 MDHEN, CDR2 SYDVKM. Written as DNA, the CDR3 is TGTGCCAGCAGCCCTGTGAGTCCCTACGAGCAGTACTTC. It is translated as CASSPVSPYEQYF. Full variable domain (missing parts from reference TRBV28 and TRBJ2-7): DVKVTQSSRYLVKRTGEKVFLECVQDMDHENMFWYRQDPGLGLRLIYFSYDVKMKEKGDIPEGYSVSREKKERFSLILESASTNQTSMYLCASSPVSPYEQYFGPGTRLTVT.

This chain joins TRBV7-8 and TRBJ1-1; 7 bases line up with TRBD1. The CDR3 is 16 residues long. V trimming: 0 bases; J trimming: 7 bases; junction bases outside the gene matches: 11. Germline values: CDR1 SGHVS, CDR2 FQNEAQ. CDR3 region: CASSLAEATGRNEAFF. DNA for the CDR3: TGTGCCAGCAGCTTAGCGGAGGCGACAGGGCGCAATGAAGCTTTCTTT.

The gene calls are TRBV14 and TRBJ2-1, with 8 nucleotides matching TRBD2. The CDR3 contains 16 residues. Per germline, CDR1 SGHDN and CDR2 FVKESK. Trimming took 0 bases from V and 5 from J; bases not matched to a gene: 6. Here the CDR3 reads CASSQDPGGPDNEQFF. CDR3 bases: TGTGCCAGCAGCCAAGATCCGGGAGGGCCAGACAATGAGCAGTTCTTC.

The rearrangement joins TRBV7-2 to TRBJ2-1; 7 bases match TRBD2. Looked up from germline, CDR1 is SGHTA and CDR2 is FQGNSA. V shed 1 base and J 7 bases; nucleotides not matched to a gene: 7. The length of the CDR3 is 15 residues. The CDR3 sequence is CASSLGTSEWNEQFF. The CDR3 DNA follows: TGTGCCAGCAGCTTAGGTACTAGCGAATGGAATGAGCAGTTCTTC.

The chain is built from TRBV7-3 and TRBJ2-5, with D possibly being TRBD2 (5 bases). V was pared by 2 bases and J by 4 bases, with 17 bases between. The CDR3 runs 16 residues. The germline CDR1 and CDR2 sequences are SGHTA and FQGTGA. The CDR3 coding sequence is TGTGCCAGCAGCTTAGGCACCCGGACTGCTGGAGAGACCCAGTACTTC. Translation gives CASSLGTRTAGETQYF. Together with reference TRBV7-3 and TRBJ2-5, the CDR3 gives the full variable domain: GAGVSQTPSNKVTEKGKYVELRCDPISGHTALYWYRQSLGQGPEFLIYFQGTGAADDSGLPNDRFFAVRPEGSVSTLKIQRTERGDSAVYLCASSLGTRTAGETQYFGPGTRLLVL.

J is TRBJ1-1 and V is TRBV7-2, with 8 bases that match TRBD1. The CDR3 has 13 amino acids. The germline gives CDR1 SGHTA, CDR2 FQGNSA. V was clipped by 5 bases and J by 8 bases; unmatched bases: 7. CDR3 sequence: CASSQVPGGEAFF. DNA for the CDR3: TGTGCCAGCAGCCAGGTCCCAGGGGGCGAAGCTTTCTTT.